A single sample is the source of the 25 T cell receptor beta chains below, sequenced in a study of T and B cells in COVID-19 patients. Each TRB amplification used roughly 220-550 ng of genomic DNA from blood. Multiplex PCR with BIOMED2 TRB-A/B primer pools amplified TRB rearrangements. MiXCR, run by TCRdb on the multiplex PCR reads, gives a single entry per CDR3 protein. Among fewer than 15,000 distinct CDR3 sequences listed, roughly 27% were seen once. The sample was blood. The receptors shown here come from a human donor who had recovered from COVID-19.

V usage is TRBV20-1 and J usage is TRBJ2-1; D is unresolved. Trimming stripped 6 bases from V and 4 bases from J, with 7 bases between. CDR1 and CDR2 from the germline V gene are DFQATT and SNEGSKA (reference sequence). CDR3 length equals 11 residues. CDR3 sequence (DNA): TGCAGTGCGTACCCTTACAATGAGCAGTTCTTC. Its translation is CSAYPYNEQFF.

The chain uses TRBV13 and TRBJ2-7; 9 nucleotides agree with TRBD2. CDR3 length equals 16 residues. Germline CDR1 reads PRHDT; CDR2 reads FYEKMQ (reference sequence). V was pared by 5 bases and J by 3 bases, with 11 bases of the junction left unmatched. CDR3: CASSISSGGPDYEQYF. DNA for the CDR3: TGTGCCAGCAGCATCTCCAGCGGGGGGCCCGACTACGAGCAGTACTTC.

The J gene is TRBJ2-5, the V gene TRBV5-8; 8 nucleotides match TRBD1. Looked up from germline, CDR1 is SGHTS and CDR2 is YDEGEE. This CDR3 is built from 14 residues. Trimming took 3 bases from V and 5 from J; bases not matched to a gene: 6. CDR3: CASSYQGARETQYF. The CDR3 region has the DNA TGTGCCAGCAGCTATCAGGGGGCACGTGAGACCCAGTACTTC.

The rearrangement joins TRBV6-4 to TRBJ2-3; D ambiguous. The V gene's germline CDR1 is MRHNA and CDR2 SNTAGT. V lost 5 bases and J 3 bases, leaving 15 bases between the germline ends. CDR3 length: 15 amino acids. The chain's CDR3 is CASSLKKGPTDTQYF. The CDR3 DNA is TGTGCCAGCAGTCTAAAAAAAGGGCCTACAGATACGCAGTATTTT.

The chain uses TRBV5-4 and TRBJ2-1; TRBD1 might be the D (5 bases). The CDR3 has 12 residues. Trimming removed 3 bases from V and 7 bases from J, with 8 bases in between. CDR1 SGHNT and CDR2 YYREEE come from the germline V gene (reference sequence). The CDR3 is CASSSRVNEQFF. The CDR3 DNA sequence: TGTGCCAGCAGCTCCAGGGTAAATGAGCAGTTCTTC.

This clonotype was recorded a few times. J is TRBJ2-1 and V is TRBV20-1; 8 bases are shared with TRBD2. Per the germline V gene, CDR1 is DFQATT and CDR2 is SNEGSKA (reference sequence). J was trimmed by 12 bases and V by 0 bases; bases with no gene match: 10. The CDR3 is made up of 14 amino acids. CDR3 nucleotides: TGCAGTGCTAGAGATAGCGGGGATGCCCGTCCGCAGTTCTTC. It is translated as CSARDSGDARPQFF.

This chain joins TRBV10-2 and TRBJ1-2; D perhaps matches TRBD1 (6 bases). V dropped 10 bases and J dropped 1 base, with 16 bases sitting between them. Germline-derived CDR1 and CDR2 are WSHSY and SAAADI. The CDR3 spans 14 residues. CDR3 sequence (DNA): TGCGCCACCAAGGAGGGGGGCGTTAACTATGGCTACACCTTC. Protein sequence: CATKEGGVNYGYTF.

Turning to this clonotype: Mismatch with germline at one junction end may stem from a read error. The CDR3 spells CASSLRYGETQYF. For the CDR3, the DNA is TGCGCCAGCAGCTTACGATATGGAGAGACCCAGTACTTC. V usage is TRBV5-6 and J usage is TRBJ2-5; D gene ambiguous. CDR3 size: 13 residues. Germline assignment: CDR1 SGHDT and CDR2 YYEEEE.

The rearrangement joins TRBV20-1 to TRBJ1-6; the D is unclear. Germline CDR1 reads DFQATT; CDR2 reads SNEGSKA (reference sequence). V gave up 0 bases and J gave up 5 bases, with 14 bases separating them. This CDR3 is built from 16 residues. This CDR3 reads CSARDLTDGDNSPLHF. The CDR3 nucleotides are TGCAGTGCTAGAGATCTAACAGACGGCGATAATTCACCCCTCCACTTT.

This sequence joins TRBV5-1 and TRBJ2-1, with a weak D call TRBD2 (6 bases). Germline assignment: CDR1 SGHRS and CDR2 YFSETQ. The CDR3 runs to 14 residues. V lost 2 bases to trimming and J lost 6 bases, with 12 bases between them. CDR3 region: CASSFRASANEQFF. Written as DNA, the CDR3 is TGCGCCAGCAGCTTCCGGGCTAGCGCCAATGAGCAGTTCTTC.

By sample share, this clonotype is medium-sized. The chain carries TRBV19 and TRBJ2-2; D is unresolved. Trimming cost V 3 bases and J 6 bases, with 14 bases left between them. This CDR3 is 15 amino acids long. Germline V CDR1 and CDR2: LNHDA, SQIVND (reference sequence). The CDR3 region has the DNA TGTGCCAGTAGTATCCCAGGCGTTAAGGCCGGGGAGCTGTTTTTT. Its translation is CASSIPGVKAGELFF.

Within the sample, this clonotype is medium-sized. V gene TRBV11-1 combines with J gene TRBJ1-4; possibly TRBD1 for D (5 bases). The CDR3 has 13 residues. Germline lookup yields CDR1 SGHAT and CDR2 FQDESV (reference sequence). The V and J ends lost 6 bases and 7 bases respectively, with 12 bases between them. CDR3 amino acids: CASRRRGGEKLFF. The CDR3 nucleotides read TGTGCCAGCAGAAGAAGGGGAGGTGAAAAACTGTTTTTT. The variable domain in full, with the rest retrieved from reference TRBV11-1 and TRBJ1-4, is EAEVAQSPRYKITEKSQAVAFWCDPISGHATLYWYRQILGQGPELLVQFQDESVVDDSQLPKDRFSAERLKGVDSTLKIQPAELGDSAMYLCASRRRGGEKLFFGSGTQLSVL.

Sample share makes this clonotype medium-sized. The chain recombines TRBV5-5 with TRBJ2-1; D unclear. CDR3 length: 15 residues. In germline, CDR1 is SGHKS, CDR2 YYEKEE (reference sequence). V was trimmed by 0 bases and J by 4 bases, leaving 11 bases between them. DNA for the CDR3: TGTGCCAGCAGCTTGGCCGCCGGTCTTTACAATGAGCAGTTCTTC. It codes for CASSLAAGLYNEQFF.

The table lists this clonotype with many counts. The CDR3 is CATGPSSSTDTQYF. The DNA of the CDR3 is TGTGCCACAGGGCCCTCCTCTAGCACAGATACGCAGTATTTT. The chain is built from TRBV6-1 and TRBJ2-3; TRBD1 is a possible D gene (5 bases). Trimming stripped 10 bases from V and 0 bases from J, with 14 bases between. CDR3 length equals 14 residues. Germline values: CDR1 MNHNS, CDR2 SASEGT.

This clonotype was detected many times. The CDR3 loop reads CASSYFRRRAYNEQFF. The DNA of the CDR3 is TGTGCCAGCAGTTACTTCAGGAGGAGGGCCTACAATGAGCAGTTCTTC. The rearrangement links TRBV6-5 to TRBJ2-1, with TRBD2 as a possible D gene (6 bases). CDR3 length: 16 residues. V was cut by 1 base and J by 2 bases, with 12 bases left in between. CDR1 and CDR2 from the germline V gene are MNHEY and SVGAGI.

The J gene is TRBJ1-2, the V gene TRBV7-9; D is ambiguous. Germline V lookup: CDR1 SEHNR, CDR2 FQNEAQ (reference sequence). The V and J ends lost 5 bases and 2 bases respectively, with 15 bases between them. This CDR3 has 15 residues. CDR3 in amino acids: CASSPRAGTNYGYTF. DNA of the CDR3: TGTGCCAGCAGCCCAAGGGCAGGCACAAACTATGGCTACACCTTC. Full variable domain (remainder filled in from reference TRBV7-9 and TRBJ1-2): DTGVSQNPRHKITKRGQNVTFRCDPISEHNRLYWYRQTLGQGPEFLTYFQNEAQLEKSRLLSDRFSAERPKGSFSTLEIQRTEQGDSAMYLCASSPRAGTNYGYTFGSGTRLTVV.

Worth noting for this clonotype: This may come from a read error, since a much larger clone is one base off. This chain links TRBV6-5 with TRBJ2-1; 10 bases match TRBD1. The V segment lost 6 bases and the J segment 4 bases; nucleotides outside the gene matches: 6. There are 15 residues in the CDR3. Germline V lookup: CDR1 MNHEY, CDR2 SVGAGI. CDR3 bases: TGTGCCAGCAGAACGGACAGGGGGACTTACAATGAGCAGTTCTTC. Protein sequence: CASRTDRGTYNEQFF.

This clonotype was detected many times. The CDR3 loop is CASSIGGTGRQPQHF. In DNA form, the CDR3 reads TGTGCCAGTAGTATAGGTGGGACAGGGCGTCAGCCCCAGCATTTT. This chain joins TRBV19 and TRBJ1-5, with 9 bases lining up with TRBD1. Germline-derived CDR1 and CDR2 are LNHDA and SQIVND (reference sequence). J was trimmed by 6 bases and V by 1 base; bases with no gene match: 4. The CDR3 contains 15 residues. The whole variable domain, filled in from reference TRBV19 and TRBJ1-5, reads DGGITQSPKYLFRKEGQNVTLSCEQNLNHDAMYWYRQDPGQGLRLIYYSQIVNDFQKGDIAEGYSVSREKKESFPLTVTSAQKNPTAFYLCASSIGGTGRQPQHFGDGTRLSIL.

This clonotype was counted many times. This sequence joins TRBV6-4 and TRBJ2-3; D gene ambiguous. Trimming stripped 4 bases from V and 0 bases from J, with 8 bases between. This CDR3 is built from 14 residues. CDR1 and CDR2 (germline): MRHNA, SNTAGT. The CDR3 sequence is CASSVSVSTDTQYF. CDR3 in DNA: TGTGCCAGCAGTGTATCGGTTAGCACAGATACGCAGTATTTT.

This chain uses TRBV20-1 with TRBJ2-1; D may be TRBD1 (6 bases). V gave up 3 bases and J gave up 10 bases, with 16 bases separating them. Germline assignment: CDR1 DFQATT and CDR2 SNEGSKA (reference sequence). The CDR3 is made up of 13 amino acids. This CDR3 reads CSASPGHGYEQFF. For the CDR3, the DNA is TGCAGTGCTAGCCCGGGACACGGCTACGAGCAGTTCTTC.

By share, this clonotype ranks as medium-sized. This rearrangement joins TRBV27 to TRBJ2-3, with TRBD2 matching over 9 bases. The germline V gene encodes CDR1 MNHEY and CDR2 SMNVEV (reference sequence). V was pared by 2 bases and J by 5 bases, with 5 bases of the junction left unmatched. The length of the CDR3 is 15 residues. This CDR3 is CASSLAGGLVDTQYF. CDR3 sequence (DNA): TGTGCCAGCAGTTTAGCGGGGGGGCTGGTAGATACGCAGTATTTT.

This sequence joins TRBV5-8 and TRBJ2-1; 10 nucleotides agree with TRBD1. Germline V CDR1 and CDR2: SGHTS, YDEGEE. This CDR3 is built from 16 residues. The junction had 8 bases not matched to a gene; V was cut back by 4 bases and J by 4 bases. CDR3 nucleotide sequence: TGTGCCAGCAGCCGGACGGGACAGGGGAAATACAATGAGCAGTTCTTC. It translates to CASSRTGQGKYNEQFF.

The V call is TRBV4-1, the J call TRBJ2-2; no firm D call. Germline V gene data show CDR1 as MGHRA and CDR2 as YSYEKL. The CDR3 is 12 residues long. Trimming took 3 bases from V and 4 from J, leaving 3 bases between them. CDR3 protein: CASSHSTGELFF. CDR3 nucleotide sequence: TGCGCCAGCAGCCATTCCACCGGGGAGCTGTTTTTT.

This clonotype appeared many times. The rearrangement links TRBV19 to TRBJ1-5, with D possibly matching TRBD1 (5 bases). The germline CDR1 and CDR2 sequences are LNHDA and SQIVND (reference sequence). V lost 2 bases and J lost 4, with 18 bases in between. The CDR3 covers 17 residues. This CDR3 is CASSISGIGGRNQPQHF. The CDR3 nucleotides read TGTGCCAGTAGTATATCAGGTATCGGGGGACGGAATCAGCCCCAGCATTTT.

With regard to this clonotype: The junction departs from germline at one end; a sequencing error may be responsible. The CDR3 DNA reads TGCGCCAGCAGCTTGGTCCCCCAGGGGTCACTCTACACTGAAGCTTTCTTT. Translated: CASSLVPQGSLYTEAFF. The chain couples TRBV5-3 to TRBJ1-1; D possibly corresponds to TRBD1 (6 bases). TRBV5-3 is an ORF for which the function is uncertain. The CDR3 length is 17 residues.